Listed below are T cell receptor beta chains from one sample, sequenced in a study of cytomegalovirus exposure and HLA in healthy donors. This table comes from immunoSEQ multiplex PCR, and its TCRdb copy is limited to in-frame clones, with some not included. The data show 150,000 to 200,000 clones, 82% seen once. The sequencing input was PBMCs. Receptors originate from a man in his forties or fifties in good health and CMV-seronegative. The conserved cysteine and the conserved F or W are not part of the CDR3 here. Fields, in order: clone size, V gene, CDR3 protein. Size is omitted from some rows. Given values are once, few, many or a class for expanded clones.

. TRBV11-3 ASSMTDSYEQY
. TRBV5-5 ASSLFYLGGQGSEQY
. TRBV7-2 ASSQGVYGSPLH
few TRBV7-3 ASSLSGEETQY
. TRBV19 ASSIQGTGYEQY
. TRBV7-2 ASNPNPTVRNTEAF
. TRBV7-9 ASSSTGGYGYT
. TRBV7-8 ASSSQRRGYNEQF
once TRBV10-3 AISPQGVHSPLH
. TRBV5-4 ASSLVRGSYNEQF
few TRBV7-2 ASSWGWTSEADTQY
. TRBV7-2 ASSLEGRERGNQPQH
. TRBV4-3 ASSLGRGFNGGYT
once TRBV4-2 ASSRGGRGDNEQF
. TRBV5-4 ASSSEGYGYT
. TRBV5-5 ASSLQGAGSPLH
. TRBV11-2 ASSPGQGPLPRNEQF
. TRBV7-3 ASSLARSNEQF